This TCR beta chain is from a study of T cell responses to AZD1222 COVID-19 vaccine. In regard to this clone: Its specificity is not known.

V gave up 7 bases and J gave up 11 bases, with 14 bases separating them. The germline V gene encodes CDR1 MNHEY and CDR2 SVGAGI. This CDR3 region has 11 residues. Study results and caveats: Nearly half of the spike-specific TCRs reportedly recognize variant regions that carry no mutations. Donor demographics were predominantly white British with a female majority; clonal diversity may be underestimated. No repertoire was sampled before or during the peak T cell response, only after it.

Profiled with immunoSEQ multiplex PCR; TCRdb holds only in-frame clones, not every one. The data contain about 100,000 clones, 90% of them singletons. The TCR comes from an adult in good health. V usage is TRBV6-5 and J usage is TRBJ1-1, with D perhaps matching TRBD1 (6 bases). The sequences come from peripheral blood, collected on day 0 of AZD1222 vaccination. CDR3 protein: CASKGGLVAFF. The CDR3 DNA is TGTGCCAGCAAGGGGGGCTTGGTGGCTTTCTTT.